A single sample gave rise to the 13 T cell receptor beta chains below, sequenced in a study of memory CD4+ T cells and cytomegalovirus serostatus (dated by TCRdb to the late 2010s). Library generation was performed with the immunoSEQ multiplex PCR assay. What TCRdb holds here is the immuneACCESS table cut down to in-frame rearrangements. Part of the clones is not present; checked against another copy, under half of the missing clones reflect an unresolved V gene, and the others are unexplained. The sample includes under 80,000 clones, with more than 75% observed a single time. The top ten constitute around 0.9% of the sample. Single viable CD3+CD4+CD8-CD45RO+ cells were sorted as memory CD4+ T cells on a FACSAria II. Material: memory CD4+ T cells from blood. The receptor source for this set is an adult in good health and CMV-seronegative.

The chain joins TRBV5-1 to TRBJ2-7; a possible D gene is TRBD1 (5 bases). This CDR3 is built from 16 residues. CDR1 and CDR2 from the germline V gene are SGHRS and YFSETQ. V was cut by 0 bases and J by 2 bases, with 15 bases left in between. CDR3 sequence: CASSLDRRYATYEQYF. Here the CDR3 DNA reads TGCGCCAGCAGCTTGGACAGGAGATATGCTACCTACGAGCAGTACTTC.

This chain uses TRBV29-1 with TRBJ1-1; 7 bases align to TRBD1. V dropped 7 bases and J dropped 0; count of bases not matched to a gene: 5. CDR3 length: 13 amino acids. CDR1 is SQVTM and CDR2 is ANQGSEA in the germline V gene. CDR3 sequence: CSARDSLNTEAFF. CDR3 nucleotide sequence: TGCAGCGCGAGGGACAGCCTGAACACTGAAGCTTTCTTT. Filled out from reference TRBV29-1 and TRBJ1-1, the complete variable domain reads SAVISQKPSRDICQRGTSLTIQCQVDSQVTMMFWYRQQPGQSLTLIATANQGSEATYESGFVIDKFPISRPNLTFSTLTVSNMSPEDSSIYLCSARDSLNTEAFFGQGTRLTVV.

J is TRBJ2-7 and V is TRBV7-3, with 8 nucleotides matching TRBD1. Germline V gives CDR1 SGHTA, CDR2 FQGTGA. The CDR3 spans 16 residues. Trimming at V came to 2 bases and at J to 4 bases, leaving 10 bases not matched to a gene. The CDR3, as DNA: TGTGCCAGCAGCTTACCTCGACAGGGGCGCTCTTACGAGCAGTACTTC. This sequence encodes CASSLPRQGRSYEQYF.

DNA for the CDR3: TGCGCCAGCAGCCAGGACGGACGGGGTGGTGTTGGCTACACCTTC. Protein product: CASSQDGRGGVGYTF. V is TRBV4-1 and J is TRBJ1-2, with D unresolved. Germline CDR1 MGHRA, CDR2 YSYEKL. V was shortened by 3 bases and J by 7 bases, with 18 bases between the two germline ends. The CDR3 has 15 residues.

The chain carries TRBV9 and TRBJ1-2; 9 positions agree with TRBD1. Germline trimming cut 4 bases from V and 4 bases from J; bases unmatched to any gene: 2. Germline CDR1 is SGDLS and CDR2 is YYNGEE. The CDR3 runs 13 residues. The DNA for the CDR3 is TGTGCCAGCAGCCCGGACAGGGGCTATGGCTACACCTTC. This sequence encodes CASSPDRGYGYTF.

This clone was recorded once. The chain recombines TRBV4-1 with TRBJ1-5; tentatively, D is TRBD1 (6 bases). With 4 bases removed from V and 0 bases from J, the gap between germline ends came to 16 bases. The CDR3 totals 17 residues. Germline lookup yields CDR1 MGHRA and CDR2 YSYEKL. This CDR3 is CASSPSGRGGSNQPQHF. The CDR3 nucleotides are TGCGCCAGCAGCCCCAGCGGAAGGGGGGGTAGCAATCAGCCCCAGCATTTT.

V usage is TRBV6-1 and J usage is TRBJ1-2; perhaps TRBD1 as D (6 bases). This CDR3 spans 16 amino acids. Trimming took off 0 bases at V and 0 bases at J, with 11 bases between the two ends. From germline, CDR1 is MNHNS and CDR2 SASEGT. The CDR3 sequence: CASSEAGGGPNYGYTF. The CDR3 nucleotides read TGTGCCAGCAGTGAAGCAGGGGGGGGCCCTAACTATGGCTACACCTTC.

This rearrangement joins TRBV28 to TRBJ2-3; D gene ambiguous. CDR3 length: 15 residues. V shed 0 bases and J shed 0 bases, with 7 bases lying between them. The germline CDR1 and CDR2 sequences are MDHEN and SYDVKM. For the CDR3, the DNA is TGTGCCAGCAGTTTATGGCCAACAAGCACAGATACGCAGTATTTT. The encoded protein is CASSLWPTSTDTQYF.

The rearrangement links TRBV5-8 to TRBJ2-3, with D perhaps given as TRBD1 or TRBD2 (5 bases each). Germline V gene lookup returns CDR1 SGHTS and CDR2 YDEGEE. The CDR3 spans 14 residues. V was cut by 0 bases and J by 2 bases, with 7 bases left in between. The CDR3 here is CASSLVGTTDTQYF. CDR3 bases: TGTGCCAGCAGCTTGGTAGGGACCACAGATACGCAGTATTTT.

CDR3: CASSIARTETTGELFF. For the CDR3, the DNA is TGTGCCAGCAGCATCGCGCGGACAGAAACTACCGGGGAGCTGTTTTTT. The chain joins TRBV11-3 to TRBJ2-2; D is perhaps TRBD1 (6 bases). The CDR3 runs to 16 residues. Germline CDR1 is SGHNT and CDR2 is YENEEA. V was trimmed by 5 bases and J by 5 bases, leaving 18 bases between them.

This clone was found once. This chain joins TRBV7-2 and TRBJ1-1, with 8 bases identical to TRBD1. Unmatched junction bases numbered 2, after V lost 1 base and J lost 1 base. CDR1 SGHTA and CDR2 FQGNSA come from the germline V gene. CDR3 size: 15 residues. The CDR3 region is CASSLVGTGNTEAFF. CDR3 DNA: TGTGCCAGCAGCTTAGTAGGGACAGGGAACACTGAAGCTTTCTTT.

This chain uses TRBV6-1 with TRBJ1-3; 10 bases align to TRBD1. The CDR3 totals 16 residues. V was clipped by 4 bases and J by 7 bases; unmatched bases: 10. The germline V gene encodes CDR1 MNHNS and CDR2 SASEGT. CDR3 protein: CASSAPPDRGINTIYF. The CDR3 nucleotides are TGTGCCAGCAGTGCACCCCCGGACAGGGGGATTAACACCATATATTTT.

Remarks on this clone: A clone one base away is much larger, so this may be a read error. This chain joins TRBV6-5 and TRBJ1-1; D is ambiguous. In germline, CDR1 is MNHEY, CDR2 SVGAGI. The V end lost 8 bases, the J end lost 5 bases, and 12 bases lay between the germline ends. CDR3 length: 12 amino acids. The CDR3 coding sequence is TGTGCCAGCCGAAGGGAGGAGACTGAAGCTTTCTTT. It codes for CASRREETEAFF.